A single sample gave rise to the 27 T cell receptor beta chains below, sequenced in a study of blood T cell repertoires in COVID-19. The data were produced by immunoSEQ multiplex PCR, yet TCRdb's version contains in-frame clones alone and is incomplete. The repertoire has 200,000 to 250,000 clones, under 90% of them found once; the top ten carry 3% to 4.5%. Sequencing input: peripheral blood. These receptors were collected from a woman aged 80 or over with acute or convalescent COVID-19.

V is TRBV11-3 and J is TRBJ2-5, with 10 bases matching TRBD2. Trimming took 0 bases from V and 0 from J; bases not matched to a gene: 4. CDR1 and CDR2 (germline): SGHNT, YENEEA. CDR3 size: 17 residues. The CDR3 region is CASSLDSGGGYQETQYF. CDR3 DNA: TGTGCCAGCAGCTTAGACAGCGGGGGGGGATACCAAGAGACCCAGTACTTC.

The chain links TRBV2 to TRBJ2-3; maybe TRBD1 (6 bases). The CDR3 contains 14 residues. Trimming cost V 5 bases and J 2 bases, with 11 bases left between them. Germline V CDR1 and CDR2: SNHLY, FYNNEI. The DNA for the CDR3 is TGTGCCAGCAGTCCCGACAGGCTCACAGATACGCAGTATTTT. Protein: CASSPDRLTDTQYF.

Notes on this clone: Other nucleotide sequences in the sample specify the same CDR3. The chain joins TRBV7-2 to TRBJ1-1, with 8 nucleotides matching TRBD1. Germline-derived CDR1 and CDR2 are SGHTA and FQGNSA. This CDR3 is built from 14 residues. J lost 4 bases, V lost 0 bases, and 1 base had no gene match. DNA for the CDR3: TGTGCCAGCAGCTTAGCGCAGGGGGCCACTGAAGCTTTCTTT. Translating it yields CASSLAQGATEAFF.

The DNA of the CDR3 is TGTGCCAGCAGCCCATTTATAGCGGGGGGGCGAGAGACCCAGTACTTC. Its translation is CASSPFIAGGRETQYF. This chain connects TRBV7-2 to TRBJ2-5, with TRBD2 identical over 11 bases. Germline values: CDR1 SGHTA, CDR2 FQGNSA. CDR3 length: 16 residues. With 5 bases clipped from V and 4 bases from J, the junction kept 9 bases outside the gene matches.

This clone was counted a few times. V and J are TRBV29-1 and TRBJ2-1; D is possibly TRBD1 (6 bases). Trimming removed 1 base at V and 7 bases at J, with 20 bases between. The germline CDR1 and CDR2 sequences are SQVTM and ANQGSEA. The CDR3 sequence is 16 residues long. CDR3 coding DNA: TGCAGCGTTGAAGCCCCAGGACAGACGACATCTAATGAGCAGTTCTTC. This gives the protein CSVEAPGQTTSNEQFF.

A word on this clone: Other DNA variants within this sample encode the same CDR3. This chain connects TRBV2 to TRBJ2-2; 13 nucleotides align to TRBD2. The CDR3 consists of 16 residues. From germline, CDR1 is SNHLY and CDR2 FYNNEI. J gave up 1 base and V 4 bases, and 0 bases lay outside the gene matches. Here the CDR3 reads CASSGLAGGNTGELFF. As DNA, the CDR3 is TGTGCCAGCAGTGGACTAGCGGGGGGGAACACCGGGGAGCTGTTTTTT.

The J gene is TRBJ2-1, the V gene TRBV5-1; 12 bases fit TRBD2. Germline CDR1 reads SGHRS; CDR2 reads YFSETQ. V was pared by 4 bases and J by 6 bases, with 5 bases of the junction left unmatched. The CDR3 spans 15 residues. Written as DNA, the CDR3 is TGCGCCAGCAGCACCTGGACTAGCGGGGCCAATGAGCAGTTCTTC. It encodes CASSTWTSGANEQFF.

As for this clone: This sample also contains other DNA sequences that code for the same CDR3. The chain recombines TRBV12-3 or TRBV12-4 with TRBJ1-1; TRBD1 agrees at 8 bases. The CDR3 consists of 13 residues. V lost 5 bases, J lost 3 bases, and 2 bases stayed unmatched. CDR3 loop: CASSPTGDTEAFF. The DNA for the CDR3 is TGTGCCAGCAGTCCGACAGGGGACACTGAAGCTTTCTTT.

The gene calls are TRBV27 and TRBJ2-3; TRBD2 agrees at 12 bases. After removal of 5 bases from V and 2 bases from J, the junction contained 2 bases not matched to a gene. The CDR3 runs 15 residues. Germline V CDR1 and CDR2: MNHEY, SMNVEV (reference sequence). The DNA of the CDR3 is TGTGCCAGCAGTAGACTAGCGGGGGACACAGATACGCAGTATTTT. This codes for CASSRLAGDTDTQYF.

V is TRBV6-6 and J is TRBJ1-6; D may be TRBD1 (5 bases). V shed 5 bases and J shed 2 bases, with 16 bases lying between them. Germline values: CDR1 MNHNY, CDR2 SVGAGI (reference sequence). CDR3 length: 17 amino acids. Written as DNA, the CDR3 is TGTGCCAGCAGTCTAGCCCCGGACAATCCCTATAATTCACCCCTCCACTTT. Its protein product is CASSLAPDNPYNSPLHF.

This chain uses TRBV3-1 (or the pseudogene TRBV3-2) with TRBJ2-5; 7 nucleotides align to TRBD2. This CDR3 is built from 15 residues. The V and J ends lost 1 base and 1 base, in that order; junction bases with no gene match: 3. From germline, CDR1 is LGHDT and CDR2 YNNKEL (reference sequence). Here the CDR3 reads CASSQGRGSQETQYF. Here the CDR3 DNA reads TGTGCCAGCAGCCAAGGGCGGGGGAGCCAAGAGACCCAGTACTTC.

This clone was found once. The chain joins TRBV19 to TRBJ1-1; D is unclear. Germline V gives CDR1 LNHDA, CDR2 SQIVND (reference sequence). V lost 7 bases, J lost 0 bases, and 15 bases lay in between. The CDR3 contains 15 residues. The CDR3: CASKAPGPMNTEAFF. The CDR3 DNA is TGTGCCAGTAAGGCGCCAGGCCCAATGAACACTGAAGCTTTCTTT.

This chain connects TRBV6-5 to TRBJ2-2; TRBD1 is a possible D gene (6 bases). Germline values: CDR1 MNHEY, CDR2 SVGAGI. The CDR3 runs 15 residues. Deletions cut 2 bases from V and 4 bases from J, with 11 bases between. CDR3 bases: TGTGCCAGCAGTTACCTACAGGGTGGCACCGGGGAGCTGTTTTTT. It yields the protein CASSYLQGGTGELFF.

The chain couples TRBV5-4 to TRBJ2-3, with 7 bases identical to TRBD2. The CDR3 contains 15 residues. Per the germline V gene, CDR1 is SGHNT and CDR2 is YYREEE (reference sequence). The V segment lost 2 bases and the J segment 3 bases; nucleotides outside the gene matches: 6. The CDR3 DNA reads as TGTGCCAGCAGCTTCGGGGGGAGAGGGACAGATACGCAGTATTTT. Its translation is CASSFGGRGTDTQYF.

V and J are TRBV6-6 and TRBJ1-6; D remains ambiguous. This CDR3 is 14 amino acids long. The V end lost 6 bases, the J end lost 8 bases, and 14 bases lay between the germline ends. Germline CDR1 is MNHNY and CDR2 is SVGAGI (reference sequence). CDR3 amino acids: CASSPEGWYSPLHF. CDR3 DNA: TGTGCCAGCAGCCCAGAGGGTTGGTATTCACCCCTCCACTTT.

The rearrangement uses TRBV27 and TRBJ2-6; a weak D match, TRBD1 (5 bases). Germline-derived CDR1 and CDR2 are MNHEY and SMNVEV (reference sequence). V was shortened by 5 bases and J by 1 base, with 15 bases between the two germline ends. The CDR3 length is 17 residues. CDR3 loop: CASSTRVAVSGANVLTF. The CDR3 coding sequence is TGTGCCAGCAGTACCAGGGTGGCGGTATCTGGGGCCAACGTCCTGACTTTC.

The chain employs TRBV7-8 and TRBJ1-1; D perhaps matches TRBD1 (6 bases). Germline V gene lookup returns CDR1 SGHVS and CDR2 FQNEAQ. This CDR3 is 12 amino acids long. The V end was cut by 6 bases, the J end by 7 bases, with 12 bases between. CDR3 coding DNA: TGTGCCAGCAGTAAGGGAGGGGGTGAAGCTTTCTTT. This codes for CASSKGGGEAFF. Complete variable domain (other parts from reference TRBV7-8 and TRBJ1-1): GAGVSQSPRYKVAKRGQDVALRCDPISGHVSLFWYQQALGQGPEFLTYFQNEAQLDKSGLPSDRFFAERPEGSVSTLKIQRTQQEDSAVYLCASSKGGGEAFFGQGTRLTVV.

J is TRBJ1-1 and V is TRBV18; possibly TRBD1 for D (6 bases). Trimming removed 2 bases from V and 5 bases from J, with 12 bases in between. Germline V CDR1 and CDR2: KGHSH, LQKENI. The CDR3 loop spans 14 amino acids. CDR3 nucleotides: TGTGCCAGCTCACCAGGGACATTGAGGACTGAAGCTTTCTTT. It is translated as CASSPGTLRTEAFF.

The CDR3 region has the DNA TGCGCCAGCAGCTTGGCCCAGGGACAAACCACAGATACGCAGTATTTT. Translating it yields CASSLAQGQTTDTQYF. The chain recombines TRBV5-1 with TRBJ2-3; tentatively, D is TRBD1 (6 bases). The CDR3 has 16 amino acids. Germline V lookup: CDR1 SGHRS, CDR2 YFSETQ. V was clipped by 0 bases and J by 2 bases, with 13 bases between them.

The count of this clone is one. The V call is TRBV5-1, the J call TRBJ2-7, with D maybe TRBD2 (5 bases). The CDR3 runs to 16 residues. The V and J ends lost 7 bases and 2 bases respectively, with 22 bases between them. Germline V gives CDR1 SGHRS, CDR2 YFSETQ. CDR3 nucleotides: TGCGCCAGCGTCCGCGGCACCCCTAGCAATACCTACGAGCAGTACTTC. This codes for CASVRGTPSNTYEQYF.

This clone was observed a handful of times. V and J are TRBV7-9 and TRBJ1-3, with D possibly TRBD1 on 5 matching bases. Germline V lookup: CDR1 SEHNR, CDR2 FQNEAQ (reference sequence). The CDR3 spans 18 residues. Trimming stripped 1 base from V and 0 bases from J, with 16 bases between. The CDR3 spells CASSLEGNRFNSGNTIYF. CDR3 nucleotides: TGTGCCAGCAGCTTAGAGGGGAACAGGTTTAACTCTGGAAACACCATATATTTT.

The genes are TRBV5-1 and TRBJ2-4, with no clear D. V lost 2 bases and J lost 0, with 9 bases in between. Germline lookup yields CDR1 SGHRS and CDR2 YFSETQ. The CDR3 is made up of 15 amino acids. The CDR3 DNA follows: TGCGCCAGCAGCTTTGGCCCTCAAGCCAAAAACATTCAGTACTTC. Amino acid sequence: CASSFGPQAKNIQYF. Looking up the rest from reference TRBV5-1 and TRBJ2-4 gives the full variable domain: KAGVTQTPRYLIKTRGQQVTLSCSPISGHRSVSWYQQTPGQGLQFLFEYFSETQRNKGNFPGRFSGRQFSNSRSEMNVSTLELGDSALYLCASSFGPQAKNIQYFGAGTRLSVL.

This clone was observed a few times. The chain is built from TRBV3-1 (or the pseudogene TRBV3-2) and TRBJ2-2; D is ambiguous. The CDR3 totals 16 residues. Trimming left V 4 bases short and J 7 bases short, with 19 bases between. Per the germline V gene, CDR1 is LGHDT and CDR2 is YNNKEL (reference sequence). The CDR3, as DNA: TGTGCCAGCAGCCCCCGTCGGGTTCCCCCCATCGGGGAGCTGTTTTTT. It is translated as CASSPRRVPPIGELFF.

V is TRBV28 and J is TRBJ2-3; TRBD2 might be the D (6 bases). Deletions cut 8 bases from V and 2 bases from J, with 17 bases between. The CDR3 loop spans 15 amino acids. Germline V lookup: CDR1 MDHEN, CDR2 SYDVKM. The CDR3, as DNA: TGTGCCAGCTTCCCTGGAGGGCCCCCCACAGATACGCAGTATTTT. Its translation: CASFPGGPPTDTQYF.

V is TRBV3-1 (or the pseudogene TRBV3-2) and J is TRBJ1-1; TRBD1 agrees at 10 bases. V lost 4 bases to trimming and J lost 0 bases; unmatched junction nucleotides: 5. The germline V gene has CDR1 LGHDT and CDR2 YNNKEL (reference sequence). The CDR3 consists of 16 residues. CDR3 sequence: CASSRGTGAMNTEAFF. Here the CDR3 DNA reads TGTGCCAGCAGCCGAGGGACAGGGGCCATGAACACTGAAGCTTTCTTT.

This sequence joins TRBV11-3 and TRBJ1-1; perhaps TRBD1 as D (5 bases). Germline CDR1 and CDR2: SGHNT and YENEEA. Trimming took off 0 bases at V and 6 bases at J, with 14 bases between the two ends. The CDR3 is made up of 15 amino acids. Here the CDR3 reads CASSLERGEWSEAFF. The CDR3 nucleotides are TGTGCCAGCAGCTTAGAAAGGGGCGAGTGGTCTGAAGCTTTCTTT. Based on the CDR3 plus reference TRBV11-3 and TRBJ1-1, the full variable domain is EAGVVQSPRYKIIEKKQPVAFWCNPISGHNTLYWYLQNLGQGPELLIRYENEEAVDDSQLPKDRFSAERLKGVDSTLKIQPAELGDSAVYLCASSLERGEWSEAFFGQGTRLTVV.

The chain uses TRBV5-1 and TRBJ2-7; 7 nucleotides align to TRBD1. Trimming removed 0 bases from V and 6 bases from J; junction bases left unmatched: 9. The CDR3 loop spans 15 amino acids. Germline V gives CDR1 SGHRS, CDR2 YFSETQ. The CDR3 nucleotides are TGCGCCAGCAGCTTGGATAGGGGGCAGGCTCGCGAGCAGTACTTC. The encoded protein is CASSLDRGQAREQYF.